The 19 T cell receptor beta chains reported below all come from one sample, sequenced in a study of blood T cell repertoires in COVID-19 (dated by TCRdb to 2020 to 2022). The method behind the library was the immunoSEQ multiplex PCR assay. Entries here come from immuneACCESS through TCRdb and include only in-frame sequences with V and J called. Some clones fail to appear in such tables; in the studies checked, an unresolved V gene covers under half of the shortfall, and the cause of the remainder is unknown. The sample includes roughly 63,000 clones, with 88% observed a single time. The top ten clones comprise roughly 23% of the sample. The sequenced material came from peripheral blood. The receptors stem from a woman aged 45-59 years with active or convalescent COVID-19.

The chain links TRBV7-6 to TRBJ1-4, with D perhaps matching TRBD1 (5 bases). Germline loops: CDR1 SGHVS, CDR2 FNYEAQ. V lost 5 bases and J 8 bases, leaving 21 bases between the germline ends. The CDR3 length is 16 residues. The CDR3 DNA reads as TGTGCCAGCAGCCCGGGAGACAGAGAGGGACGGGAAAAACTGTTTTTT. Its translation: CASSPGDREGREKLFF.

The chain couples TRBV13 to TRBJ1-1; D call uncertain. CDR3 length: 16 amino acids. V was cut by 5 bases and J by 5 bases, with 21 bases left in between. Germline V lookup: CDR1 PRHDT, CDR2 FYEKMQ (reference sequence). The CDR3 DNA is TGTGCCAGCAGCGGAACCATGCGGAGTCACGGGACTGAAGCTTTCTTT. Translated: CASSGTMRSHGTEAFF. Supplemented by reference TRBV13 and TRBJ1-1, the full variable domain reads AAGVIQSPRHLIKEKRETATLKCYPIPRHDTVYWYQQGPGQDPQFLISFYEKMQSDKGSIPDRFSAQQFSDYHSELNMSSLELGDSALYFCASSGTMRSHGTEAFFGQGTRLTVV.

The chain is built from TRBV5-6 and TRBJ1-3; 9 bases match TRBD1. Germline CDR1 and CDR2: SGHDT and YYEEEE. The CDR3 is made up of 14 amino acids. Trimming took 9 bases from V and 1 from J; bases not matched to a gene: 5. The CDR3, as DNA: TGTGCCACCCGGGACAGGGCGTCTGGAAACACCATATATTTT. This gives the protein CATRDRASGNTIYF.

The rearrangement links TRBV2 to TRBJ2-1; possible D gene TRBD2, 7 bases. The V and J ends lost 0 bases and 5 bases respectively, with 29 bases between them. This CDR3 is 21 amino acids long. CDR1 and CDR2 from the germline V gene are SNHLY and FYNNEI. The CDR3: CASSEALPGAGASRRDNEQFF. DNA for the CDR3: TGTGCCAGCAGTGAAGCGCTTCCCGGTGCGGGGGCCTCTCGGAGGGACAATGAGCAGTTCTTC.

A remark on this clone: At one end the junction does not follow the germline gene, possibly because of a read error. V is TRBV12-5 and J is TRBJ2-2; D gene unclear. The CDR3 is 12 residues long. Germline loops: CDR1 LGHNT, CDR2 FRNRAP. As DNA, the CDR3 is TGTGCTAGTGCTTTGGTATCGGGGGAGCTGTTTTTT. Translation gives CASALVSGELFF.

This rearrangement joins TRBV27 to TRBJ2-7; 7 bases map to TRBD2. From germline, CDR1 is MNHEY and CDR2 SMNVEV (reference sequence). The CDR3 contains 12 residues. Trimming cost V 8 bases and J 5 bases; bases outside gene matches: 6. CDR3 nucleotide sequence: TGTGCCAGCCAGCATGCGGGGGACGAGCAGTACTTC. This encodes CASQHAGDEQYF.

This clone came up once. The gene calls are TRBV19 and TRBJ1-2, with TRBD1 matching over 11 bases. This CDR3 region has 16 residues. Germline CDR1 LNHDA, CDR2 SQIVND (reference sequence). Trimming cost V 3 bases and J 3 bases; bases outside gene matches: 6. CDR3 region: CASSIRRTGGYYGYTF. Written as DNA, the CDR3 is TGTGCCAGTAGTATCCGTCGGACAGGGGGCTACTATGGCTACACCTTC.

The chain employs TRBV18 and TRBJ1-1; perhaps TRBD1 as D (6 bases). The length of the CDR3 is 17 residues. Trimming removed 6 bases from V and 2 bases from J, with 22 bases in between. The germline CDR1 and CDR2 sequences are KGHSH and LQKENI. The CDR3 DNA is TGTGCCAGCTCGAAGGGGACCCTACAGGGTCTAAACACTGAAGCTTTCTTT. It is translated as CASSKGTLQGLNTEAFF.

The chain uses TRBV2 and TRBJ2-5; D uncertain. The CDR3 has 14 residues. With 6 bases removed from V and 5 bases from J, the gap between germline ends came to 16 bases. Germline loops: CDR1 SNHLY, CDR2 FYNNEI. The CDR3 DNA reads TGTGCCAGCAGCGCCCCCCGAGCTACTGAGACCCAGTACTTC. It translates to CASSAPRATETQYF.

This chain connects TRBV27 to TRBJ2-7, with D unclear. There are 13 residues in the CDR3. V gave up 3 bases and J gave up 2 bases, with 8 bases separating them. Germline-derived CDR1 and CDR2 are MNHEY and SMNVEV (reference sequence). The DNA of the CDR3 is TGTGCCAGCAGTTTCTCAGTACCCTACGAGCAGTACTTC. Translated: CASSFSVPYEQYF.

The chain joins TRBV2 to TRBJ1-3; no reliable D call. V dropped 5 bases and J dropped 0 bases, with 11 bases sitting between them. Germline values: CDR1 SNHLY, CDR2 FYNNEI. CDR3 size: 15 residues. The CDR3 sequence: CASSSQIISGNTIYF. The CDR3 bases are TGTGCCAGCAGTTCCCAGATAATCTCTGGAAACACCATATATTTT.

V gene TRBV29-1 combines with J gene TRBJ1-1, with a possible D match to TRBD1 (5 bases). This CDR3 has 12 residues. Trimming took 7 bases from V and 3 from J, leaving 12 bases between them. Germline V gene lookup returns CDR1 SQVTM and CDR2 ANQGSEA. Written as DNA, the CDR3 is TGCAGCGCATCTTGGGGGGACACTGAAGCTTTCTTT. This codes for CSASWGDTEAFF. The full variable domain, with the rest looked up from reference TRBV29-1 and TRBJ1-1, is SAVISQKPSRDICQRGTSLTIQCQVDSQVTMMFWYRQQPGQSLTLIATANQGSEATYESGFVIDKFPISRPNLTFSTLTVSNMSPEDSSIYLCSASWGDTEAFFGQGTRLTVV.

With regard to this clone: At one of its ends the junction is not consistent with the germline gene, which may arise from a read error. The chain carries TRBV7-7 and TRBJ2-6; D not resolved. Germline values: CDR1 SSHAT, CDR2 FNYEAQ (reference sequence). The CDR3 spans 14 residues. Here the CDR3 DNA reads TGTGCTAGCAGCTTGGCCCACGGGGCCAACGTCCTGACTTTC. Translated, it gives CASSLAHGANVLTF. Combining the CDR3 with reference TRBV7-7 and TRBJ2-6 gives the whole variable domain GAGVSQSPRYKVTKRGQDVTLRCDPISSHATLYWYQQALGQGPEFLTYFNYEAQPDKSGLPSDRFSAERPEGSISTLTIQRTEQRDSAMYRCASSLAHGANVLTFGAGSRLTVL.

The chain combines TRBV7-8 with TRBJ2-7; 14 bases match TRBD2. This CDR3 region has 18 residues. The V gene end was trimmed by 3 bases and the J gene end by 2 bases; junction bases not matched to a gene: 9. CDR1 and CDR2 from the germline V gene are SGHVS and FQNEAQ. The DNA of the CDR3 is TGTGCCAGCAGCTTGAAGGGACTAGCGGGAGCGCCCACCTACGAGCAGTACTTC. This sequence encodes CASSLKGLAGAPTYEQYF.

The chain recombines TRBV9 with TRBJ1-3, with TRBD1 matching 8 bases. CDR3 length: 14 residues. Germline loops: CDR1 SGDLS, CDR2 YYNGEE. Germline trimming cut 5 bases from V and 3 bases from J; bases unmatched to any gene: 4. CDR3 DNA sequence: TGTGCCAGCAGTGAGGACAGGGTTGGAAACACCATATATTTT. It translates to CASSEDRVGNTIYF.

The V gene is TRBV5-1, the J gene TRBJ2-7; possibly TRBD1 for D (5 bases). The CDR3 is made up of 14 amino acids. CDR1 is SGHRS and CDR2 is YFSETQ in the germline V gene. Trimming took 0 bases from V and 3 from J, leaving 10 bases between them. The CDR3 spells CASSLGRAHYEQYF. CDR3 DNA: TGCGCCAGCAGCTTGGGCAGGGCCCACTACGAGCAGTACTTC.

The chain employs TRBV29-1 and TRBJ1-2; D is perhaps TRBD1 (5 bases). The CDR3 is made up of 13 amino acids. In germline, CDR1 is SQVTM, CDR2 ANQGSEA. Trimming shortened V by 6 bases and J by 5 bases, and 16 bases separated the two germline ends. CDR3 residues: CSVSGTSEYGYTF. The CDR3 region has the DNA TGCAGCGTATCTGGGACTTCGGAATATGGCTACACCTTC.

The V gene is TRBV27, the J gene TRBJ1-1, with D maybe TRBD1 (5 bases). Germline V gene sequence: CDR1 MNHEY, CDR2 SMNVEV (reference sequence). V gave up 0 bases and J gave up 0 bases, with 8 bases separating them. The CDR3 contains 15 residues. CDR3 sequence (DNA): TGTGCCAGCAGTTTATCGGCAGGGCTGAACACTGAAGCTTTCTTT. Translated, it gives CASSLSAGLNTEAFF.

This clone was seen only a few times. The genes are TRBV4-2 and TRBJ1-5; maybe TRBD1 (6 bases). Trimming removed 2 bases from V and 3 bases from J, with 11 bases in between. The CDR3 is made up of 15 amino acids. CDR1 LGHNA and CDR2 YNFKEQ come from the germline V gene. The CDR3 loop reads CASSQQDSTNQPQHF. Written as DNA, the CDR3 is TGTGCCAGCAGCCAACAGGACAGCACCAATCAGCCCCAGCATTTT.